Given below is one TCR beta chain in context. The data are from a study of blood T cell repertoires in COVID-19. Study context: Whether acute or convalescent, the COVID-19 samples came from the United States, Italy and Spain. PBMCs, B-cell-depleted T cells, or T cells were the source of the cDNA or gDNA that made up the material.

The length of the CDR3 is 15 residues. Unmatched junction bases numbered 6, after V lost 1 base and J lost 5 bases. Germline CDR1 and CDR2: SQVTM and ANQGSEA. Original handling: Researchers report that nucleated cell counts were estimated from reference gene primer amplification. Here immunoSEQ multiplex PCR was the method, and the copy in TCRdb shows in-frame clones only, minus some. Clonal size and the V and J genes are those of that table, whereas D and trimming came from the DNA. The repertoire holds over 80,000 clones, with about 86% as singletons. The chain links TRBV29-1 to TRBJ1-2, with 11 bases lining up with TRBD1. Sequenced material: peripheral blood. The sequence derives from a man older than 75 with active or convalescent COVID-19. The CDR3 DNA reads as TGCAGCGTTGAAGTTCGGGACAGGGGGTGGTATGGCTACACCTTC. Protein sequence: CSVEVRDRGWYGYTF.